This TCR beta chain was captured in a study of T cell responses to AZD1222 COVID-19 vaccine. The CDR3 has 15 amino acids. Germline lookup yields CDR1 LNHNV and CDR2 YYDKDF (reference sequence). V gave up 3 bases and J gave up 2 bases; unmatched junction bases: 7. Here immunoSEQ multiplex PCR was the method, and the copy in TCRdb shows in-frame clones only, minus some. The sample shows approximately 150,000 clones, around 90% of them seen only once. Sequencing was performed on peripheral blood, taken 28 days after the second AZD1222 dose. This clonotype was obtained from an adult who received the AZD1222 COVID-19 vaccine. This chain uses TRBV15 with TRBJ2-7; 7 positions agree with TRBD1. CDR3 DNA: TGTGCCACCAGCAGGGACAGGAGTGGTGCCTACGAGCAGTACTTC. As protein: CATSRDRSGAYEQYF. Looking up the rest from reference TRBV15 and TRBJ2-7 gives the full variable domain: DAMVIQNPRYQVTQFGKPVTLSCSQTLNHNVMYWYQQKSSQAPKLLFHYYDKDFNNEADTPDNFQSRRPNTSFCFLDIRSPGLGDTAMYLCATSRDRSGAYEQYFGPGTRLTVT.